This T cell receptor beta chain appears in the sequencing data of a study of shared clonotypes between healthy human individuals. Study as a whole: Each donor had three CD4 naive, three CD4 memory, two CD8 naive and one CD8 memory plate. General study results and limits: Approximately 4.9% of naive CD4 clonotypes were shared across a handful of donors. Sample collection involved blood only; tissue repertoires are likely different.

Germline V lookup: CDR1 MNHEY, CDR2 SVGAGI. The CDR3 extends over 15 amino acids. The germline V and J ends were trimmed by 2 bases and 1 base, with 9 bases remaining between them. Each of the donors was a healthy adult who was HIV-negative and had not had a recent acute infection or vaccination. Profiled with immunoSEQ multiplex PCR; TCRdb holds only in-frame clones, not every one. Found here are 1.4 million or so clones, approximately 98.5% of them singletons; the top ten hold 0.3% to 0.45%. This clone was detected once. Antigen specificity is unknown. Sequencing used naive CD4+ T cells sorted from blood. Subset reported: CD45RA+ positively selected. The TCR comes from a man younger than 40 in good health. The chain employs TRBV6-5 and TRBJ1-3, with D unclear. The CDR3 nucleotides read TGTGCCAGCAGTTACCAGGCCGGATCTGGAAACACCATATATTTT. Translating it yields CASSYQAGSGNTIYF.